Listed here are 22 T cell receptor beta chains from one sample, sequenced in a study of blood T cell repertoires in COVID-19. The table came from immunoSEQ multiplex PCR; TCRdb's copy has only in-frame clones and leaves some out. The table includes some 510,000 clones, more than 75% detected once. Sequencing was carried out using PBMCs or T cells enriched from blood (not recorded which). The receptors originated from a woman in her thirties or forties who had recovered from COVID-19.

The rearrangement joins TRBV13 to TRBJ2-3, with 7 bases aligning to TRBD2. The junction had 0 bases not matched to a gene; V was cut back by 0 bases and J by 3 bases. The germline V gene has CDR1 PRHDT and CDR2 FYEKMQ (reference sequence). The CDR3 covers 14 residues. The chain's CDR3 is CASSLGGGTDTQYF. DNA for the CDR3: TGTGCCAGCAGCTTAGGCGGGGGGACAGATACGCAGTATTTT.

This chain joins TRBV24-1 and TRBJ1-2, with TRBD1 matching 10 bases. The CDR3 length is 15 residues. J lost 8 bases, V lost 3 bases, and 8 bases had no gene match. Per germline, CDR1 KGHDR and CDR2 SFDVKD. Here the CDR3 DNA reads TGTGCCACCAGTGATCCCGGGACAGGGGAGAGAGGCTACACCTTC. This sequence encodes CATSDPGTGERGYTF.

The V and J genes are TRBV25-1 and TRBJ2-5; D perhaps matches TRBD2 (5 bases). Per germline, CDR1 MGHDK and CDR2 SYGVNS. CDR3 length: 15 amino acids. Trimming took off 3 bases at V and 5 bases at J, with 16 bases between the two ends. CDR3 DNA: TGTGCCAGCAGTGAGTCTGGGCGGGCTGTGGAGACCCAGTACTTC. Translating it yields CASSESGRAVETQYF.

CDR3 residues: CASSFRTSGNTQYF. The DNA of the CDR3 is TGTGCCAGCAGCTTCCGGACTAGCGGCAATACGCAGTATTTT. This chain uses TRBV7-8 with TRBJ2-3, with 10 bases matching TRBD2. The CDR3 contains 14 residues. Trimming at V came to 3 bases and at J to 7 bases, leaving 4 bases not matched to a gene. From germline, CDR1 is SGHVS and CDR2 FQNEAQ.

The V and J genes are TRBV7-8 and TRBJ2-7; possibly TRBD2 for D (5 bases). Trimming removed 7 bases from V and 3 bases from J, with 22 bases in between. CDR3 length: 16 amino acids. Looked up from germline, CDR1 is SGHVS and CDR2 is FQNEAQ. CDR3 in amino acids: CASTQPRATTDYEQYF. As DNA, the CDR3 is TGTGCCAGCACCCAACCGAGGGCTACCACCGACTACGAGCAGTACTTC. Full variable domain (remainder filled in from reference TRBV7-8 and TRBJ2-7): GAGVSQSPRYKVAKRGQDVALRCDPISGHVSLFWYQQALGQGPEFLTYFQNEAQLDKSGLPSDRFFAERPEGSVSTLKIQRTQQEDSAVYLCASTQPRATTDYEQYFGPGTRLTVT.

The chain is built from TRBV15 and TRBJ2-1, with D maybe TRBD2 (7 bases). The germline V and J ends were trimmed by 5 bases and 1 base, with 18 bases remaining between them. The CDR3 totals 17 residues. Germline-derived CDR1 and CDR2 are LNHNV and YYDKDF (reference sequence). The CDR3 loop reads CATSEQRGGGSYNEQFF. The DNA for the CDR3 is TGTGCCACCAGCGAGCAAAGGGGGGGAGGTTCCTACAATGAGCAGTTCTTC.

The chain is built from TRBV29-1 and TRBJ1-2; TRBD1 is a possible D gene (5 bases). The V and J ends lost 4 bases and 8 bases respectively, with 11 bases between them. Germline values: CDR1 SQVTM, CDR2 ANQGSEA. The CDR3 extends over 11 amino acids. The CDR3 region is CSVVGGDGYTF. CDR3 in DNA: TGCAGCGTTGTAGGCGGGGACGGCTACACCTTC.

V and J are TRBV2 and TRBJ1-1; D might be TRBD1 (6 bases). Trimming pared 7 bases from V and 1 base from J, leaving 10 bases between. This CDR3 has 13 amino acids. Germline V CDR1 and CDR2: SNHLY, FYNNEI. This CDR3 is CASNRESNTEAFF. The CDR3 DNA reads TGTGCCAGCAACAGGGAGTCGAACACTGAAGCTTTCTTT.

The gene calls are TRBV5-8 and TRBJ2-4; D is possibly TRBD1 (5 bases). The CDR3 is 18 amino acids. Germline CDR1 and CDR2: SGHTS and YDEGEE. Trimming removed 4 bases at V and 1 base at J, with 21 bases between. The CDR3 protein is CASSLDRRTLLAKNIQYF. Written as DNA, the CDR3 is TGTGCCAGCAGCCTAGACAGAAGAACCCTTCTGGCCAAAAACATTCAGTACTTC.

The chain employs TRBV5-4 and TRBJ1-1; D not certain. CDR1 SGHNT and CDR2 YYREEE come from the germline V gene (reference sequence). The CDR3 is 15 amino acids. V was trimmed by 4 bases and J by 2 bases, leaving 15 bases between them. The DNA for the CDR3 is TGTGCCAGCAGCCCACCGGGAGGGAAAAACACTGAAGCTTTCTTT. Amino acid sequence: CASSPPGGKNTEAFF. The variable domain in full, with the rest retrieved from reference TRBV5-4 and TRBJ1-1, is ETGVTQSPTHLIKTRGQQVTLRCSSQSGHNTVSWYQQALGQGPQFIFQYYREEENGRGNFPPRFSGLQFPNYSSELNVNALELDDSALYLCASSPPGGKNTEAFFGQGTRLTVV.

The rearrangement uses TRBV13 and TRBJ1-1; weak D call: TRBD1 (5 bases). Germline V lookup: CDR1 PRHDT, CDR2 FYEKMQ (reference sequence). V was cut by 5 bases and J by 3 bases, with 13 bases left in between. The length of the CDR3 is 14 residues. CDR3 nucleotide sequence: TGTGCCAGCAGCCCGTTGGGGGGAGACACTGAAGCTTTCTTT. This gives the protein CASSPLGGDTEAFF.

The genes are TRBV3-1 (or the pseudogene TRBV3-2) and TRBJ1-3; no clear D. Germline V gene sequence: CDR1 LGHDT, CDR2 YNNKEL (reference sequence). V lost 4 bases and J 14 bases, leaving 24 bases between the germline ends. This CDR3 is 15 amino acids long. The CDR3 sequence: CASSPTNNRVRGLYF. As DNA, the CDR3 is TGTGCCAGCAGCCCGACGAACAACAGAGTGCGGGGATTATATTTT.

The rearrangement links TRBV14 to TRBJ2-1; 9 nucleotides agree with TRBD2. The CDR3 is 14 residues long. The germline V gene encodes CDR1 SGHDN and CDR2 FVKESK. With V trimmed by 6 bases and J by 6 bases, 6 bases remained unmatched. This chain's CDR3 is CASSHGLAINEQFF. The CDR3 nucleotides are TGTGCCAGCAGTCACGGACTAGCGATCAATGAGCAGTTCTTC.

The CDR3: CASIGLAGSYEQYF. Here the CDR3 DNA reads TGTGCCAGCATCGGCCTAGCGGGGTCCTACGAGCAGTACTTC. The chain is built from TRBV2 and TRBJ2-7; 9 nucleotides agree with TRBD2. This CDR3 comprises 14 residues. Germline V gene lookup returns CDR1 SNHLY and CDR2 FYNNEI. V lost 7 bases, J lost 1 base, and 5 bases stayed unmatched. Based on the CDR3 plus reference TRBV2 and TRBJ2-7, the full variable domain is EPEVTQTPSHQVTQMGQEVILRCVPISNHLYFYWYRQILGQKVEFLVSFYNNEISEKSEIFDDQFSVERPDGSNFTLKIRSTKLEDSAMYFCASIGLAGSYEQYFGPGTRLTVT.

The gene calls are TRBV12-5 and TRBJ2-5; D remains unclear. The germline V gene encodes CDR1 LGHNT and CDR2 FRNRAP. The CDR3 sequence is 12 residues long. V shed 4 bases and J shed 2 bases, with 5 bases lying between them. The CDR3 coding sequence is TGTGCTAGTGGTTGGCAGCAAGAGACCCAGTACTTC. It is translated as CASGWQQETQYF.

The gene calls are TRBV2 and TRBJ2-2; possible D gene TRBD2, 7 bases. V was pared by 8 bases and J by 7 bases, with 20 bases between. Germline CDR1 is SNHLY and CDR2 is FYNNEI. The CDR3 runs to 15 residues. The CDR3: CASGSQGRGGGELFF. In DNA form, the CDR3 reads TGTGCCAGCGGGTCCCAGGGGAGGGGAGGCGGGGAGCTGTTTTTT.

This sequence joins TRBV24-1 and TRBJ2-7, with a possible D match to TRBD1 (6 bases). The V gene's germline CDR1 is KGHDR and CDR2 SFDVKD. V lost 4 bases and J 2 bases, leaving 14 bases between the germline ends. The CDR3 contains 15 residues. As DNA, the CDR3 is TGTGCCACCAGTGACCGCAAACAGGGAACCTACGAGCAGTACTTC. Amino acid sequence: CATSDRKQGTYEQYF.

This chain links TRBV27 with TRBJ2-5, with 8 positions matching TRBD1. Germline V gene data show CDR1 as MNHEY and CDR2 as SMNVEV (reference sequence). Trimming removed 3 bases from V and 5 bases from J; junction bases left unmatched: 8. CDR3 length equals 15 residues. The chain's CDR3 is CASSFGQGGGETQYF. Here the CDR3 DNA reads TGTGCCAGCAGTTTTGGACAGGGCGGAGGGGAGACCCAGTACTTC.

The chain has TRBV6-5 and TRBJ2-5; 7 nucleotides line up with TRBD1. The CDR3 runs 13 residues. Per germline, CDR1 MNHEY and CDR2 SVGAGI. V trimming: 6 bases; J trimming: 4 bases; junction bases outside the gene matches: 5. CDR3 in DNA: TGTGCCAGCAGAAGACAGGGTGGAGAGACCCAGTACTTC. Protein sequence: CASRRQGGETQYF.

The V and J genes are TRBV6-2 or TRBV6-3 and TRBJ2-3, with unresolved D. The CDR3 has 15 amino acids. V was cut by 6 bases and J by 8 bases, with 21 bases left in between. Looked up from germline, CDR1 is MNHEY and CDR2 is SVGEGT. CDR3 loop: CASSSVGPTLSTQYF. CDR3 DNA sequence: TGTGCCAGCAGCTCGGTGGGCCCAACCCTAAGTACGCAGTATTTT.

V is TRBV7-9 and J is TRBJ2-3, with 7 bases aligning to TRBD1. This CDR3 is 14 amino acids long. Trimming removed 3 bases from V and 4 bases from J; junction bases left unmatched: 4. Per the germline V gene, CDR1 is SEHNR and CDR2 is FQNEAQ (reference sequence). CDR3 amino acids: CASSFSQGADTQYF. The CDR3 DNA reads TGTGCCAGCAGCTTCTCGCAGGGGGCAGATACGCAGTATTTT.

The V gene is TRBV11-1, the J gene TRBJ2-7, with D maybe TRBD1 (6 bases). CDR3 size: 14 residues. The germline V gene encodes CDR1 SGHAT and CDR2 FQDESV (reference sequence). V gave up 3 bases and J gave up 1 base, with 10 bases separating them. The CDR3 here is CASSFDTGSYEQYF. In nucleotides, the CDR3 is TGTGCCAGCAGCTTCGACACAGGGTCCTACGAGCAGTACTTC.